This T cell receptor (beta chain) was recorded in a study of Graves' ophthalmopathy and Graves' hyperthyroidism (dated by TCRdb to the late 2010s). Regarding the research as a whole: Peripheral blood samples were taken at the time of initial diagnosis, before any treatment was given. Once sampling was done, hyperthyroidism patients were given methimazole at a starting dose of 30 mg daily, while ophthalmopathy patients were given high-dose intravenous methylprednisolone. To tell Graves' ophthalmopathy apart from Graves' hyperthyroidism, and to predict which patients would progress to ophthalmopathy, the study relied on TCR beta repertoire signatures. The independent validation cohort included about 19 hyperthyroidism patients plus 17 patients who later progressed from hyperthyroidism to ophthalmopathy. To explore V-J signatures that separate ophthalmopathy from hyperthyroidism, a discovery set of about a hundred patients was enrolled, consisting of more than 40 with ophthalmopathy and approximately 60 with stable hyperthyroidism. In total, approximately 130 blood samples were TCR-sequenced: 43 ophthalmopathy, some 75 hyperthyroidism and roughly 17 hyperthyroidism-to-ophthalmopathy patients. T-cell repertoires of thyroid tissue and blood were compared in more than five hyperthyroidism patients.

This clonotype was detected many times. It lacks a known antigen. Base-call qualities are not available, and no considerably larger clone is one nucleotide away. TCR beta CDR3 regions were amplified from RNA transcripts for repertoire sequencing. HTBI primers and the Qiagen OneStep RT-PCR kit were used in a first-round RT-PCR, which was followed by a second-round multiplex PCR, size selection and purification. The libraries underwent paired-end sequencing with 100 bp reads on an Illumina HiSeq2000. Processing in the source paper ran as follows. Reads were processed with SOAPnuke, discarding reads with adapters, uncalled bases, mean Phred below 15, or no exact constant-primer or identifier match. High-quality paired reads were merged with COPE v1.2.5. Each unique nucleotide sequence was treated as a clonotype, and MiTCR v1.1 was used to align the clonotypes to the IMGT TRB V, D and J references. The analysis was limited to V-J combinations with a frequency above 0.0001, which together covered 99.2% of the repertoires. For each V-J combination, a TCR clonal expansion and chaos score was defined as F50 clonal expansion divided by the chaos observed in the TCRdist matrix. Features were reduced by Welch's t-statistics and random forest to over 10 V-J combinations, which fed a naive Bayes classifier. The similarity between thyroid and blood repertoires was quantified using the Morisita-Horn index. The public reads were reprocessed in TCRdb via fastp at Q25 and MiXCR, keeping in-frame beta chains. Every entry covers one CDR3 protein and lists the most common genes and DNA from its rows. The V and J calls follow TCRdb's processing rather than the paper's. The sample table lists almost 750,000 distinct CDR3 sequences, approximately 40% of them with a count of one. The biggest ten clones account for approximately 43% of the sample.

The ophthalmopathy patients had moderately to severely active disease, with a Clinical Activity Score of 3 or higher, a NOSPECS grade of 4 or higher, and a disease duration of less than 3 months. Patients were excluded if they had other autoimmune diseases, uncontrolled infections, pregnancy or lactation. Clinical symptoms, serum thyroxine, TRAb, thyroid ultrasound and orbital computed tomography formed the basis of the diagnosis. Ficoll-Paque density gradient centrifugation was used to isolate PBMCs from around 10 ml of fresh peripheral blood. Total RNA was extracted using Trizol reagent, and RNA quality was checked on an Agilent 2100 Bioanalyzer. CDR1 and CDR2, looked up from the germline V gene, are SQVTM and ANQGSEA. Inclusive of the bounding cysteine and phenylalanine, the CDR3 is 13 residues long. CDR3 DNA is the only sequence kept; it has 39 bases, read in frame from the first base. The junction carries 11 bases between V and J, which are trimmed by 4 bases and 2 bases respectively.

Results and caveats for the whole study, not just this receptor: Sample size was not predetermined statistically, and investigators were not blinded to group allocation. In validation, the model predicted ophthalmopathy progression with nearly 71% sensitivity and less than 80% specificity; 12 predicted patients were CT-confirmed with GO in a median of approximately six months. Ophthalmopathy was separated from stable hyperthyroidism by the 13-signature model with around 88% sensitivity and 81.08% specificity in cross-validation and with 80%/75% in the test set. Most expanded thyroid clonotypes with frequency above 0.001 were also detected in blood, suggesting blood repertoires may reflect the thyroid immune response.

Specimen: peripheral blood. The receptor comes from an adult man with Graves' ophthalmopathy. The sequence links TRBV29-1 to TRBJ1-2, with the identity of the D gene unclear. Read as DNA, the sequence is TGCAGCGTTGGAGTGGGCCAGAACTATGGCTACACCTTC. This is translated as CSVGVGQNYGYTF.